Shown below are 17 T cell receptor beta chains from a single sample sequenced in a study of cytomegalovirus exposure and HLA in healthy donors. In the PCR, 60 Vbeta and 13 Jbeta primers were used. The method was immunoSEQ multiplex PCR; TCRdb's version includes in-frame clones alone and lacks a portion of them. Here the sample spans around 180,000 clones, 80% being singletons. Material for sequencing was PBMCs. The receptor source for this set is a man aged 35 to 55 in good health and CMV-seronegative.

The V call is TRBV11-3, the J call TRBJ1-1; 8 nucleotides align to TRBD1. CDR3 length: 18 residues. Germline V gives CDR1 SGHNT, CDR2 YENEEA. The junction had 19 bases not matched to a gene; V was cut back by 9 bases and J by 1 base. In DNA form, the CDR3 reads TGTGCCAGAGAGGCCCAGGACAGGGTTTTGGGAAGGAACACTGAAGCTTTCTTT. Protein sequence: CAREAQDRVLGRNTEAFF.

The genes are TRBV28 and TRBJ1-2, with D possibly TRBD1 on 5 matching bases. V was clipped by 5 bases and J by 7 bases, with 8 bases between them. Germline V lookup: CDR1 MDHEN, CDR2 SYDVKM. The CDR3 runs to 11 residues. CDR3 in amino acids: CASSQGRGYTF. The DNA for the CDR3 is TGTGCCAGCAGTCAGGGTCGTGGCTACACCTTC.

The chain uses TRBV5-1 and TRBJ1-1, with D possibly matching TRBD1 (5 bases). V shed 3 bases and J shed 4 bases, with 16 bases lying between them. This CDR3 region has 15 residues. Germline-derived CDR1 and CDR2 are SGHRS and YFSETQ. This chain's CDR3 is CASSSQAGGFTEAFF. The CDR3 DNA reads as TGCGCCAGCAGCTCCCAGGCGGGGGGATTCACTGAAGCTTTCTTT.

This clone showed up just once. The V gene is TRBV10-3, the J gene TRBJ2-5; 8 positions match TRBD1. CDR3 length equals 15 residues. The junction had 11 bases not matched to a gene; V was cut back by 6 bases and J by 5 bases. Germline loops: CDR1 ENHRY, CDR2 SYGVKD. CDR3 in amino acids: CAIRGSAGGYETQYF. The CDR3 bases are TGTGCCATCAGGGGGTCCGCAGGGGGCTATGAGACCCAGTACTTC.

The V call is TRBV7-2, the J call TRBJ2-3, with 10 bases lining up with TRBD1. Germline V gene sequence: CDR1 SGHTA, CDR2 FQGNSA. The CDR3 is made up of 15 amino acids. The ends lost 5 bases at V and 6 bases at J; junction bases unmatched: 8. The CDR3 DNA reads TGTGCCAGCAGCCTAGGGGGACAGGGGATGGATACGCAGTATTTT. Its protein product is CASSLGGQGMDTQYF.

The chain recombines TRBV11-2 with TRBJ1-5; D might be TRBD1 (5 bases). The CDR3 runs 15 residues. The V and J ends lost 2 bases and 0 bases respectively, with 8 bases between them. CDR1 SGHAT and CDR2 FQNNGV come from the germline V gene. The CDR3 sequence is CASSLIGHSNQPQHF. The DNA for the CDR3 is TGTGCCAGCAGCTTAATAGGACATAGCAATCAGCCCCAGCATTTT.

The J gene is TRBJ2-1, the V gene TRBV20-1; D ambiguous. The CDR3 is 11 amino acids. V was cut by 3 bases and J by 7 bases, with 7 bases left in between. In germline, CDR1 is DFQATT, CDR2 SNEGSKA (reference sequence). CDR3 sequence: CSARKENEQFF. The CDR3 region has the DNA TGCAGTGCTAGGAAGGAGAATGAGCAGTTCTTC.

V is TRBV5-1 and J is TRBJ2-5; TRBD1 matches 10 bases. CDR1 is SGHRS, CDR2 YFSETQ, per germline. The V segment lost 4 bases and the J segment 2 bases; nucleotides outside the gene matches: 2. The length of the CDR3 is 14 residues. CDR3 in amino acids: CASSEGQGQETQYF. The CDR3 DNA reads TGCGCCAGCAGCGAGGGACAGGGGCAAGAGACCCAGTACTTC. The full variable domain, completed using reference TRBV5-1 and TRBJ2-5, is KAGVTQTPRYLIKTRGQQVTLSCSPISGHRSVSWYQQTPGQGLQFLFEYFSETQRNKGNFPGRFSGRQFSNSRSEMNVSTLELGDSALYLCASSEGQGQETQYFGPGTRLLVL.

This chain connects TRBV27 to TRBJ1-1; a possible D gene is TRBD1 (6 bases). Germline loops: CDR1 MNHEY, CDR2 SMNVEV (reference sequence). The CDR3 has 14 amino acids. V lost 4 bases and J lost 6, with 15 bases in between. The CDR3 DNA reads as TGTGCCAGCAGTTCGGCCAGGGGAGGGGCTGAAGCTTTCTTT. The encoded protein is CASSSARGGAEAFF.

V gene TRBV6-5 combines with J gene TRBJ2-1; 8 positions agree with TRBD2. V gave up 2 bases and J gave up 10 bases; unmatched junction bases: 7. The germline V gene encodes CDR1 MNHEY and CDR2 SVGAGI. The CDR3 is 14 amino acids. The CDR3 sequence is CASSYGTRDREQFF. The CDR3 DNA reads as TGTGCCAGCAGTTACGGGACTAGAGATCGGGAGCAGTTCTTC.

There are a few counts of this clone. This rearrangement joins TRBV4-3 to TRBJ2-3, with 14 bases aligning to TRBD2. Germline V CDR1 and CDR2: LGHNA, YSLEER. Trimming at V came to 3 bases and at J to 3 bases, leaving 2 bases not matched to a gene. The CDR3 length is 16 residues. This CDR3 is CASSQTSGGVTDTQYF. The CDR3 DNA reads as TGCGCCAGCAGCCAGACTAGCGGGGGGGTAACAGATACGCAGTATTTT.

This clone was seen a few times. The chain couples TRBV6-5 to TRBJ2-2; 8 bases map to TRBD2. Germline CDR1 reads MNHEY; CDR2 reads SVGAGI. This CDR3 has 14 residues. Unmatched junction bases numbered 9, after V lost 10 bases and J lost 5 bases. In DNA, the CDR3 is TGTGCCATCCGGACTAGCCCCAAAACCGGGGAGCTGTTTTTT. Amino acid sequence: CAIRTSPKTGELFF.

V gene TRBV28 combines with J gene TRBJ1-1; 7 bases are shared with TRBD1. The CDR3 runs 15 residues. After removal of 5 bases from V and 0 bases from J, the junction contained 6 bases not matched to a gene. Germline CDR1 reads MDHEN; CDR2 reads SYDVKM. CDR3 coding DNA: TGTGCCAGCAGTCAGGGACAGCCGATGAACACTGAAGCTTTCTTT. This sequence encodes CASSQGQPMNTEAFF.

To note about this clone: An end of the junction differs from the germline gene, which may be a read error. Other DNA sequences in this sample translate to the same CDR3. The chain employs TRBV5-1 and TRBJ2-2; 9 nucleotides match TRBD1. CDR3 length: 16 amino acids. The germline V gene encodes CDR1 SGHRS and CDR2 YFSETQ. The chain's CDR3 is CASTLRQGGSTGELFF. The CDR3, as DNA: TGCGCCAGCACCTTGAGACAGGGGGGATCCACCGGGGAGCTGTTTTTT.

The V and J genes are TRBV5-1 and TRBJ2-3, with 11 bases that match TRBD2. The germline gives CDR1 SGHRS, CDR2 YFSETQ. J gave up 7 bases and V 0 bases, and 7 bases lay outside the gene matches. The CDR3 covers 16 residues. CDR3 DNA sequence: TGCGCCAGCAGCTTGGGACTACTAGCGGGAGCGTATACGCAGTATTTT. Translating it yields CASSLGLLAGAYTQYF.

The V and J genes are TRBV2 and TRBJ1-5; 9 bases are a match to TRBD1. Per germline, CDR1 SNHLY and CDR2 FYNNEI. The CDR3 has 16 amino acids. The V gene end was trimmed by 1 base and the J gene end by 7 bases; junction bases not matched to a gene: 8. CDR3 region: CASSEEGQGSNQPQHF. As DNA, the CDR3 is TGTGCCAGCAGTGAAGAGGGACAGGGAAGTAACCAGCCCCAGCATTTT.

The chain is built from TRBV14 and TRBJ2-7, with 12 bases matching TRBD2. The junction had 6 bases not matched to a gene; V was cut back by 4 bases and J by 5 bases. The CDR3 is 15 residues long. Per germline, CDR1 SGHDN and CDR2 FVKESK. The CDR3 bases are TGTGCCAGCAGCCCACTAGCGGGGGGCTGGGACGAGCAGTACTTC. Amino acids: CASSPLAGGWDEQYF.